The rows below give T cell receptor beta chains drawn from one sample of a study of cytomegalovirus exposure and HLA in healthy donors. TCRdb's table, derived via immunoSEQ multiplex PCR, lists solely in-frame clones and lacks some. This sample has hundreds of thousands of clones, with roughly 70% found just once. Sequencing input: PBMCs. These receptors came from a female donor in good health and CMV-seronegative. CDR3s include the opening cysteine and the closing phenylalanine or tryptophan. Fields, in order: D gene, J gene, CDR3 length, V gene, CDR3 protein. The D gene is left open where the match is weak.

d_call: -; j_call: TRBJ1-4; cdr3_length: 14; v_call: TRBV6-1; cdr3_aa: CASRWGQLNEKLFF
d_call: TRBD1; j_call: TRBJ2-7; cdr3_length: 14; v_call: TRBV5-6; cdr3_aa: CASSQLGTDLEQYF
d_call: -; j_call: TRBJ2-1; cdr3_length: 17; v_call: TRBV4-2; cdr3_aa: CASSQVLSPPGYNEQFF
d_call: -; j_call: TRBJ1-2; cdr3_length: 13; v_call: TRBV30; cdr3_aa: CAWSGVLNYGYTF
d_call: TRBD1; j_call: TRBJ1-5; cdr3_length: 14; v_call: TRBV5-4; cdr3_aa: CASSLDRDNQPQHF
d_call: -; j_call: TRBJ2-3; cdr3_length: 16; v_call: TRBV7-9; cdr3_aa: CASSLRRGLGTDTQYF
d_call: -; j_call: TRBJ2-3; cdr3_length: 16; v_call: TRBV7-8; cdr3_aa: CASSAEQGVSTDTQYF
d_call: -; j_call: TRBJ2-7; cdr3_length: 16; v_call: TRBV12-5; cdr3_aa: CASGIIAAADSYEQYF
d_call: TRBD2; j_call: TRBJ2-1; cdr3_length: 14; v_call: TRBV9; cdr3_aa: CASSVRLAGDEQFF
d_call: -; j_call: TRBJ1-1; cdr3_length: 13; v_call: TRBV5-1; cdr3_aa: CASKREANTEAFF
d_call: TRBD1; j_call: TRBJ2-4; cdr3_length: 13; v_call: TRBV30; cdr3_aa: CASRDRGKNIQYF
d_call: -; j_call: TRBJ2-2; cdr3_length: 13; v_call: TRBV6-5; cdr3_aa: CASSSTITGELFF
d_call: -; j_call: TRBJ2-3; cdr3_length: 15; v_call: TRBV28; cdr3_aa: CASSLSSGSTDTQYF
d_call: -; j_call: TRBJ2-7; cdr3_length: 15; v_call: TRBV7-9; cdr3_aa: CASSLPTGPLYEQYF
d_call: TRBD2; j_call: TRBJ2-5; cdr3_length: 15; v_call: TRBV11-2; cdr3_aa: CASSLAGTSAETQYF
d_call: -; j_call: TRBJ2-1; cdr3_length: 14; v_call: TRBV28; cdr3_aa: CASSLVGPTNEQFF
d_call: -; j_call: TRBJ2-1; cdr3_length: 15; v_call: TRBV30; cdr3_aa: CAWSVGGSSYNEQFF
d_call: TRBD2; j_call: TRBJ2-7; cdr3_length: 14; v_call: TRBV5-1; cdr3_aa: CASSFSGGSDEQYF
d_call: -; j_call: TRBJ2-7; cdr3_length: 13; v_call: TRBV6-5; cdr3_aa: CASSVVLRYEQYF
d_call: TRBD2; j_call: TRBJ2-7; cdr3_length: 17; v_call: TRBV7-9; cdr3_aa: CASSPGLAGVGSYEQYF